This T cell receptor beta chain was captured in a study of blood T cell repertoires in COVID-19. TCRdb's copy holds only in-frame clones and misses some; the assay was immunoSEQ multiplex PCR. Counted here are about 180,000 clones, 80% to 90% occurring once; the ten biggest clones make up over 2%. V lost 8 bases to trimming and J lost 3 bases; unmatched junction nucleotides: 9. The germline gives CDR1 MNHEY, CDR2 SMNVEV (reference sequence). This CDR3 has 15 residues. The material sequenced was PBMCs or T cells enriched from blood (not recorded which). The V call is TRBV27, the J call TRBJ2-7; TRBD2 matches at 11 bases. This clonotype was obtained from a woman between 40 and 55 years old with acute COVID-19. DNA of the CDR3: TGTGCCAGCGGAAAGACTAGCGGGGTTAGCTACGAGCAGTACTTC. This codes for CASGKTSGVSYEQYF.